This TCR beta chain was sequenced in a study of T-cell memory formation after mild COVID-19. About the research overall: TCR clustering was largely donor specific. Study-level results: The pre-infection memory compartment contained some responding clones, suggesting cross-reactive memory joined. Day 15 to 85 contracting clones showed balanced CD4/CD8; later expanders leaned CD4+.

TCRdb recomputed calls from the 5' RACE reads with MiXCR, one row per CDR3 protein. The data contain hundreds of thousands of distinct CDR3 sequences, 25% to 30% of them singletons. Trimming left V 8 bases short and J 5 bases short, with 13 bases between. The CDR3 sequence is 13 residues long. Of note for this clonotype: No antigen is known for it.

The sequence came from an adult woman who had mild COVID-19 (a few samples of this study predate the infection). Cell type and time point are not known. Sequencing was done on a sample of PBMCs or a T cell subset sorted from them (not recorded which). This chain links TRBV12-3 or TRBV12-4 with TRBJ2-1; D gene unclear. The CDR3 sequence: CASQSGVHNEQFF. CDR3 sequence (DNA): TGTGCCAGCCAAAGTGGGGTCCACAATGAGCAGTTCTTC.